The sequence of this T cell receptor beta chain was determined in a study of beta chain features in type 1 diabetes. The study's findings and limits: Comparison showed that naive, central memory and Treg TCRB repertoires appeared more similar among patients than among healthy donors. These data did not resolve whether HLA type affects TCRB rearrangement.

J gave up 2 bases and V 2 bases, and 7 bases lay outside the gene matches. Germline V gene lookup returns CDR1 SGHVS and CDR2 FQNEAQ. The CDR3 is made up of 16 amino acids. The entirety of the isolated RNA underwent reverse transcription, so expressed TCRB transcripts were sequenced. Average reads for naive, central memory and regulatory T cell samples were roughly 3.4 million. Produced via immunoSEQ multiplex PCR; TCRdb's table is partial and in-frame only. The data show 120,000 to 150,000 clones, 6.9% seen once. With respect to this clone: The antigen remains undetermined.

This TCR was sampled from a woman aged 25 to 39 in good health. The sequenced sample was central memory CD4+ T cells from blood. J is TRBJ2-3 and V is TRBV7-8; 7 bases map to TRBD2. CDR3 sequence (DNA): TGTGCCAGCAGCTTACTCCCAGCGGGGACCACAGATACGCAGTATTTT. Translation gives CASSLLPAGTTDTQYF.